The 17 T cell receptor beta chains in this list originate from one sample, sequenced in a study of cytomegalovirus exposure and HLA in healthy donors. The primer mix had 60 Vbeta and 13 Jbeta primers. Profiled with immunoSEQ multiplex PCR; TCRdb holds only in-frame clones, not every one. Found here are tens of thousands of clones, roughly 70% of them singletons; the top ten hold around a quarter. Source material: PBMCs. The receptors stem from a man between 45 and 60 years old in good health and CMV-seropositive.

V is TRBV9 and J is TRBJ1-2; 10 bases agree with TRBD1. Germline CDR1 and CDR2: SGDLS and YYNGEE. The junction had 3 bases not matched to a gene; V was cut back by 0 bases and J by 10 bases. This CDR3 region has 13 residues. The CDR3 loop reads CASSVGGTGDYTF. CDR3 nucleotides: TGTGCCAGCAGCGTAGGAGGGACAGGGGACTACACCTTC.

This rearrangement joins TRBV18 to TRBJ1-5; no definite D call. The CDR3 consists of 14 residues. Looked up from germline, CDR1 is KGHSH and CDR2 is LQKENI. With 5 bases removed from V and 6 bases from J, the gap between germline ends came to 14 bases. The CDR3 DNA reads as TGTGCCAGCTCAACGAAGGGTGGAGGTCAGCCCCAGCATTTT. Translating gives CASSTKGGGQPQHF. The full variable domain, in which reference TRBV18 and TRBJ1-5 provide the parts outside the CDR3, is NAGVMQNPRHLVRRRGQEARLRCSPMKGHSHVYWYRQLPEEGLKFMVYLQKENIIDESGMPKERFSAEFPKEGPSILRIQQVVRGDSAAYFCASSTKGGGQPQHFGDGTRLSIL.

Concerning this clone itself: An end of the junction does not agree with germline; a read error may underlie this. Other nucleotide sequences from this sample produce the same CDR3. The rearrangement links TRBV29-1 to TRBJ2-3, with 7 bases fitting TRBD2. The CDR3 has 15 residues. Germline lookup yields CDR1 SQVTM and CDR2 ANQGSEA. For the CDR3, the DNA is TGCAGCGTTAAAGGGACGGGAGGAAGCACGGATACGCAGTATTTT. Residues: CSVKGTGGSTDTQYF.

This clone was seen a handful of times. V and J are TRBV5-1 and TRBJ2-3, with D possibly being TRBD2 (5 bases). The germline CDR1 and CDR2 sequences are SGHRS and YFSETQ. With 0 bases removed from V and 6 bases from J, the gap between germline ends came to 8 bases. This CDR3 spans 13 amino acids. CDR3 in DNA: TGCGCCAGCAGCTTGGCCGGGGTGGATACGCAGTATTTT. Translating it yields CASSLAGVDTQYF.

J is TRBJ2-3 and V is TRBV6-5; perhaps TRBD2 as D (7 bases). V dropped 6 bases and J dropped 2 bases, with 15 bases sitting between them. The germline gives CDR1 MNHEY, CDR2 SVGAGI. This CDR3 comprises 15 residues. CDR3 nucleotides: TGTGCCAGCAGGGAGGGGGGGGCAATCACAGATACGCAGTATTTT. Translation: CASREGGAITDTQYF.

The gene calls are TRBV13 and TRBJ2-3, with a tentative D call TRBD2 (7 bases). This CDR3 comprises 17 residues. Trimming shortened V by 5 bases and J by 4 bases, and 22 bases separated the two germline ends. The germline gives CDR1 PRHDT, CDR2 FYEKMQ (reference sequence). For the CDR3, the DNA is TGTGCCAGCAGCCTTAGGGGGGGGCGGGATCGGGCAGATACGCAGTATTTT. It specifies CASSLRGGRDRADTQYF.

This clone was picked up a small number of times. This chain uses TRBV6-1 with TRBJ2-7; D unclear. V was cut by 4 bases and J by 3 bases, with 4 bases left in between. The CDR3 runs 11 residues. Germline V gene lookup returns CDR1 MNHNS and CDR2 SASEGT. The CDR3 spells CASSAHYEQYF. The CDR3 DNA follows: TGTGCCAGCAGTGCCCACTACGAGCAGTACTTC.

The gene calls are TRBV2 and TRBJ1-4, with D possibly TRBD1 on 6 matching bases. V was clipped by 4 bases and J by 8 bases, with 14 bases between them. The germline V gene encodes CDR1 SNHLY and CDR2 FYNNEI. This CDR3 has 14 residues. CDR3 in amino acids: CASSGQTGQEKLFF. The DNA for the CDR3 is TGTGCCAGCAGTGGCCAAACGGGACAAGAAAAACTGTTTTTT.

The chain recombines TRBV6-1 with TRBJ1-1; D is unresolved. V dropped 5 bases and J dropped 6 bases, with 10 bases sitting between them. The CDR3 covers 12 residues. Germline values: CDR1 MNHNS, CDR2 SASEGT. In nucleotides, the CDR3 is TGTGCCAGCAGTAAAACTCGGGCTGAAGCTTTCTTT. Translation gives CASSKTRAEAFF.

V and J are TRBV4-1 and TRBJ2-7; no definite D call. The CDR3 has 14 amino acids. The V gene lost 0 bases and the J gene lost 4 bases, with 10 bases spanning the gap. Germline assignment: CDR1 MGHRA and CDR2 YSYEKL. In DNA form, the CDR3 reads TGCGCCAGCAGCCAAGAATCCTGGCGGTACGAGCAGTACTTC. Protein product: CASSQESWRYEQYF.

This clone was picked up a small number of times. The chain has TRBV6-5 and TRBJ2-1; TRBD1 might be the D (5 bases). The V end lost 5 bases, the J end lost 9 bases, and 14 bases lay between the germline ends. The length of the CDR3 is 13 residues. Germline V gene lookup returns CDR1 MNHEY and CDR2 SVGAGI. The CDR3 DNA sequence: TGTGCCAGCAGTGCAGGAAGGGGTAGTGAGCAGTTCTTC. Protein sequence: CASSAGRGSEQFF.

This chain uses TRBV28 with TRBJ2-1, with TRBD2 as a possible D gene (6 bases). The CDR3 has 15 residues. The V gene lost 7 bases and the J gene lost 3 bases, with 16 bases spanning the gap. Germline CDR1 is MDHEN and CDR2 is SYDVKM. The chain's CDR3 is CASKVGGVVYNEQFF. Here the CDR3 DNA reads TGTGCCAGCAAAGTCGGCGGGGTAGTCTACAATGAGCAGTTCTTC.

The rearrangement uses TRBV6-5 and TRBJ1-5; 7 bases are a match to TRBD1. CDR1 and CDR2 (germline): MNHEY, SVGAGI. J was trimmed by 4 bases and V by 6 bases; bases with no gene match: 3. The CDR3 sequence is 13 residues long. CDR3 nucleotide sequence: TGTGCCAGCAGCCAGGACAGGAATCAGCCCCAGCATTTT. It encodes CASSQDRNQPQHF.

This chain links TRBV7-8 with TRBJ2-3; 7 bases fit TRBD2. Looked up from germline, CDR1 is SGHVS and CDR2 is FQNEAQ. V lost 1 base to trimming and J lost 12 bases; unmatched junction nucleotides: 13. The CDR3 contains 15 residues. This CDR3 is CASSLGLADPVRQYF. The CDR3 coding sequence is TGTGCCAGCAGCTTAGGGCTAGCGGACCCCGTCAGACAGTATTTT. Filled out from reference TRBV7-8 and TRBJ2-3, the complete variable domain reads GAGVSQSPRYKVAKRGQDVALRCDPISGHVSLFWYQQALGQGPEFLTYFQNEAQLDKSGLPSDRFFAERPEGSVSTLKIQRTQQEDSAVYLCASSLGLADPVRQYFGPGTRLTVL.

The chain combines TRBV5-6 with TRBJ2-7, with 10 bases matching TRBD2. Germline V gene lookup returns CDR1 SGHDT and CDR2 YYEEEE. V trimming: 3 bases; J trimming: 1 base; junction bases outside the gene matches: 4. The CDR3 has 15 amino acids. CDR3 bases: TGTGCCAGCAGCTCTAGCGGGAGAGGATCCTACGAGCAGTACTTC. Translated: CASSSSGRGSYEQYF.

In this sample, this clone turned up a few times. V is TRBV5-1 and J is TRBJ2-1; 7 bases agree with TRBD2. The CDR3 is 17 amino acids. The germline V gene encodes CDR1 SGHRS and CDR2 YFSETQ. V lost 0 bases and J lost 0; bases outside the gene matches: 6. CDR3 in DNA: TGCGCCAGCAGCTTGGGAAGCGGGGCTGTCTCCTACAATGAGCAGTTCTTC. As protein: CASSLGSGAVSYNEQFF.

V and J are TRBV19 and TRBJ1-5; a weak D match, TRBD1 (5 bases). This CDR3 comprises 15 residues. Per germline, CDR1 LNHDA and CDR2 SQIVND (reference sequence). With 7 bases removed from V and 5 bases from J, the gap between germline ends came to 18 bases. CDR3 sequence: CASTPAGRPHQPQHF. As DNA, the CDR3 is TGTGCCAGTACCCCAGCAGGGCGGCCGCATCAGCCCCAGCATTTT.